This is a list of T cell receptor beta chains from one sample in a study of blood T cells in healthy people across ages. Using its own MiXCR run on the 5' RACE reads, TCRdb lists one record per CDR3 protein. The repertoire consists of 950,000 to 1,200,000 distinct CDR3 sequences, with about two fifths occurring once and the leading ten covering 10% to 15%. What was sequenced was blood. Source of these receptors: a man between 18 and 35 years old in good health. Each CDR3 is given with its conserved first and last residue. A D gene is named only where the DNA matches it firmly. Clone size appears in some rows only: once, few, many, or a class for an expanded clone.

V: TRBV6-5
J: TRBJ2-3
size: few
D: NA
CDR3: CASSTGTTTTDTQYF
DNA: TGTGCCAGCAGTACCGGGACAACTACCACAGATACGCAGTATTTT

V: TRBV7-8
J: TRBJ2-1
size: NA
D: NA
CDR3: CASSLGVKPYNEQFF
DNA: TGTGCCAGCAGCTTAGGTGTGAAACCTTACAATGAGCAGTTCTTC

V: TRBV6-1
J: TRBJ1-1
size: NA
D: TRBD1
CDR3: CASKTGRSTEAFF
DNA: TGTGCCAGCAAGACAGGGAGATCCACTGAAGCTTTCTTT

V: TRBV20-1
J: TRBJ2-3
size: many
D: TRBD2
CDR3: CSARVPVAGGLNTQYF
DNA: TGCAGTGCTAGAGTTCCCGTAGCGGGGGGTCTAAATACGCAGTATTTT

V: TRBV5-1
J: TRBJ2-1
size: NA
D: TRBD1
CDR3: CASSRLEDRVEQFF
DNA: TGCGCCAGCAGCCGTTTAGAGGACAGGGTTGAGCAGTTCTTC

V: TRBV25-1
J: TRBJ2-7
size: NA
D: NA
CDR3: CASSEDGAVSYEQYF
DNA: TGTGCCAGCAGTGAAGATGGGGCTGTATCCTACGAGCAGTACTTC

V: TRBV10-3
J: TRBJ2-7
size: NA
D: NA
CDR3: CAISESLEGGFDEQYF
DNA: TGTGCCATCAGTGAGTCGTTGGAGGGAGGATTCGACGAGCAGTACTTC

V: TRBV6-2/TRBV6-3
J: TRBJ2-3
size: many
D: TRBD1
CDR3: CASSSDRGLGDTQYF
DNA: TGTGCCAGCAGCTCTGACAGGGGGCTTGGAGATACGCAGTATTTT

V: TRBV5-5
J: TRBJ1-4
size: once
D: NA
CDR3: CASSFKPHRVTEKLFF
DNA: TGTGCCAGCAGCTTTAAGCCGCACAGGGTAACGGAAAAACTGTTTTTT

V: TRBV12-3/TRBV12-4
J: TRBJ1-2
size: few
D: NA
CDR3: CASSFFLGHGYTF
DNA: TGTGCCAGCAGTTTCTTCCTGGGGCATGGCTACACCTTC

V: TRBV12-3/TRBV12-4
J: TRBJ2-3
size: NA
D: NA
CDR3: CASNRLLGRDTQYF
DNA: TGTGCCAGCAACAGACTCCTGGGAAGAGATACGCAGTATTTT

V: TRBV10-2
J: TRBJ1-5
size: NA
D: NA
CDR3: CASSMGLGQPQHF
DNA: TGCGCCAGCAGTATGGGGTTGGGTCAGCCCCAGCATTTT

V: TRBV5-1
J: TRBJ2-1
size: few
D: NA
CDR3: CASSTSGTSVHEQFF
DNA: TGCGCCAGCAGCACCTCCGGGACCTCAGTCCATGAGCAGTTCTTC

V: TRBV5-4
J: TRBJ2-3
size: NA
D: TRBD2
CDR3: CASSSQRGGDTDTQYF
DNA: TGTGCCAGCAGCTCACAACGGGGGGGCGACACAGATACGCAGTATTTT

V: TRBV2
J: TRBJ1-4
size: NA
D: NA
CDR3: CASNGAGITNEKLFF
DNA: TGTGCCAGCAACGGGGCAGGGATAACTAATGAAAAACTGTTTTTT

V: TRBV20-1
J: TRBJ2-1
size: NA
D: NA
CDR3: CSVWRPSSYNEQFF
DNA: TGCAGTGTATGGCGACCGAGCTCCTACAATGAGCAGTTCTTC

V: TRBV3-1
J: TRBJ2-5
size: few
D: NA
CDR3: CASSQFLVIETQYF
DNA: TGTGCCAGCAGCCAATTTTTGGTGATAGAGACCCAGTACTTC

V: TRBV2
J: TRBJ2-1
size: NA
D: TRBD2
CDR3: CASRAGTSGGGEQFF
DNA: TGTGCCAGCAGGGCCGGGACTAGCGGGGGAGGGGAGCAGTTCTTC

V: TRBV6-1
J: TRBJ1-2
size: few
D: TRBD1
CDR3: CASLGSGQAYYGYTF
DNA: TGTGCCAGCTTGGGTTCGGGACAGGCCTACTATGGCTACACCTTC

V: TRBV12-5
J: TRBJ2-5
size: few
D: TRBD1
CDR3: CASGDRETQYF
DNA: TGTGCTAGTGGTGACAGGGAAACCCAGTACTTC

V: TRBV5-1
J: TRBJ2-3
size: few
D: NA
CDR3: CASSLVRRDTQYF
DNA: TGCGCCAGCAGCTTGGTCCGGAGAGATACGCAGTATTTT

V: TRBV14
J: TRBJ1-1
size: few
D: NA
CDR3: CASSGSSYRARQHMNTEAFF
DNA: TGTGCCAGCAGCGGTTCTTCTTACAGGGCCCGTCAACATATGAACACTGAAGCTTTCTTT

V: TRBV9
J: TRBJ1-1
size: NA
D: TRBD1
CDR3: CASSVGGRGFSNTEAFF
DNA: TGTGCCAGCAGCGTAGGGGGCAGGGGGTTTTCGAACACTGAAGCTTTCTTT

V: TRBV12-3/TRBV12-4
J: TRBJ2-7
size: NA
D: NA
CDR3: CASSSPGHLGEQYF
DNA: TGTGCCAGCAGTTCCCCAGGACACCTCGGCGAGCAGTACTTC

V: TRBV5-1
J: TRBJ2-1
size: NA
D: TRBD1
CDR3: CASSMGQFDAKQFF
DNA: TGCGCCAGCAGCATGGGACAGTTCGACGCTAAGCAGTTCTTC

V: TRBV7-2
J: TRBJ1-3
size: NA
D: TRBD1
CDR3: CASSLAWDRTSGNTIYF
DNA: TGTGCCAGCAGCTTAGCTTGGGACAGGACCTCTGGAAACACCATATATTTT

V: TRBV27
J: TRBJ1-5
size: NA
D: NA
CDR3: CASREEGVIGQPQHF
DNA: TGTGCCAGCAGGGAAGAGGGGGTAATAGGTCAGCCCCAGCATTTT

V: TRBV12-3/TRBV12-4
J: TRBJ2-1
size: NA
D: TRBD2
CDR3: CASSLGTRGGYNEQFF
DNA: TGTGCCAGCAGTTTGGGGACGCGGGGGGGGTACAATGAGCAGTTCTTC

V: TRBV2
J: TRBJ1-5
size: NA
D: TRBD1
CDR3: CASSEVGGGNQPQHF
DNA: TGTGCCAGCAGTGAAGTAGGGGGCGGCAATCAGCCCCAGCATTTT

V: TRBV4-1
J: TRBJ1-5
size: NA
D: NA
CDR3: CASSQGGGQSNQPQHF
DNA: TGCGCCAGCAGCCAAGGAGGCGGACAGAGCAATCAGCCCCAGCATTTT

V: TRBV12-3/TRBV12-4
J: TRBJ2-1
size: NA
D: NA
CDR3: CASSNGAYNEQFF
DNA: TGTGCCAGCAGTAACGGGGCCTACAATGAGCAGTTCTTC

V: TRBV20-1
J: TRBJ1-4
size: NA
D: TRBD1
CDR3: CSARGTVNEKLFF
DNA: TGCAGTGCTAGGGGGACAGTAAATGAAAAACTGTTTTTT

V: TRBV5-6
J: TRBJ2-1
size: few
D: TRBD2
CDR3: CASSLGLAEYYNEQFF
DNA: TGTGCCAGCAGCCTAGGACTAGCGGAATACTACAATGAGCAGTTCTTC

V: TRBV12-3/TRBV12-4
J: TRBJ2-3
size: many
D: NA
CDR3: CASSLGTGYTDTQYF
DNA: TGTGCCAGCAGCTTAGGTACAGGGTACACAGATACGCAGTATTTT

V: TRBV7-6
J: TRBJ1-4
size: NA
D: NA
CDR3: CASSFGSGEKLFF
DNA: TGTGCCAGCAGCTTCGGGTCCGGTGAAAAACTGTTTTTT

V: TRBV20-1
J: TRBJ2-5
size: NA
D: TRBD2
CDR3: CSASPTSGASGEQYF
DNA: TGCAGTGCTAGTCCGACTAGCGGGGCCTCGGGGGAGCAGTACTTC

V: TRBV4-3
J: TRBJ2-7
size: NA
D: NA
CDR3: CASSQGRAAAYEQYF
DNA: TGCGCCAGCAGCCAAGGACGGGCCGCCGCTTACGAGCAGTACTTC

V: TRBV29-1
J: TRBJ2-1
size: NA
D: TRBD2
CDR3: CSVEWTSGGIDNEQFF
DNA: TGCAGCGTTGAATGGACTAGCGGGGGAATCGACAATGAGCAGTTCTTC